This is a list of T cell receptor beta chains from one sample in a study of OX40 agonist ivuxolimab in advanced cancers. Sequencing was performed with immunoSEQ multiplex PCR; in TCRdb, only in-frame clones are kept and a portion is missing. The sample lists roughly 12,000 clones, 80% to 90% occurring once. This specimen consisted of CD4+ or CD8+ T cells sorted from blood, obtained in a trial of the OX40 agonist ivuxolimab. The receptors were gathered from an adult with an advanced solid tumor such as melanoma, head and neck, liver or kidney cancer. Each CDR3 is given with its conserved first and last residue. The D gene is left open where the match is weak. A row's size may be missing; if present it is once, few, many or a size class.

CDR3 protein | CDR3 DNA | J gene | D gene | clone size | CDR3 length | V gene
CASRDTGLTEAFF | TGCGCCAGCAGGGATACAGGGTTGACTGAAGCTTTCTTT | TRBJ1-1 | - | - | 13 | TRBV10-2
CAWSVHPPSEPQHF | TGTGCCTGGAGTGTACATCCACCTTCGGAGCCCCAGCATTTT | TRBJ1-5 | - | few | 14 | TRBV30
CSVPRMYEQYF | TGCAGTGTTCCCCGGATGTACGAGCAGTACTTC | TRBJ2-7 | - | - | 11 | TRBV20-1
CASRGTEGNSPLHF | TGTGCCAGCAGGGGGACGGAGGGAAATTCACCCCTCCACTTT | TRBJ1-6 | - | - | 14 | TRBV28
CASSEGHTNTEAFF | TGTGCCAGCAGCGAGGGACATACAAACACTGAAGCTTTCTTT | TRBJ1-1 | - | - | 14 | TRBV9
CASSNGDFDEQYF | TGTGCCAGTAGTAACGGGGATTTCGACGAGCAGTACTTC | TRBJ2-7 | - | - | 13 | TRBV19
CASSGGSSYEQYF | TGTGCCAGCTCAGGCGGGAGCTCTTACGAGCAGTACTTC | TRBJ2-7 | TRBD2 | - | 13 | TRBV18
CSARYPPEQYF | TGCAGTGCTAGATACCCGCCCGAGCAGTACTTC | TRBJ2-7 | - | - | 11 | TRBV20-1
CASSISLYQPQHF | TGTGCCAGTAGTATAAGCCTCTATCAGCCCCAGCATTTT | TRBJ1-5 | - | - | 13 | TRBV19
CASSVGEVGDGYSYEQYF | TGTGCCAGCAGCGTAGGGGAGGTGGGGGACGGCTACTCCTACGAGCAGTACTTC | TRBJ2-7 | - | - | 18 | TRBV9
CASSSTAGWAYEQYF | TGTGCCAGCAGCTCAACAGCGGGATGGGCCTACGAGCAGTACTTC | TRBJ2-7 | TRBD2 | - | 15 | TRBV28
CASSFQARGSYEQYF | TGTGCCAGCAGTTTCCAGGCTCGGGGCTCCTACGAGCAGTACTTC | TRBJ2-7 | - | - | 15 | TRBV27
CASSVEVVGANVLTF | TGTGCCAGCAGCGTAGAGGTGGTCGGGGCCAACGTCCTGACTTTC | TRBJ2-6 | - | - | 15 | TRBV9
CASSLHGGTEAFF | TGTGCCAGCAGCTTGCACGGAGGCACTGAAGCTTTCTTT | TRBJ1-1 | - | - | 13 | TRBV5-3
CASSLMFHEQFF | TGTGCCAGCAGCTTAATGTTTCATGAGCAGTTCTTC | TRBJ2-1 | - | - | 12 | TRBV7-2
CASSQVPGPNNEQFF | TGTGCCAGCAGCCAAGTTCCGGGTCCAAACAATGAGCAGTTCTTC | TRBJ2-1 | - | medium-sized | 15 | TRBV4-2
CASSPLVRGIDEKLFF | TGTGCCAGCAGCCCCTTAGTCAGGGGGATTGATGAAAAACTGTTTTTT | TRBJ1-4 | TRBD1 | - | 16 | TRBV28
CASSVGGIHEKLFF | TGTGCCAGCAGCGTAGGGGGAATTCATGAAAAACTGTTTTTT | TRBJ1-4 | - | - | 14 | TRBV9
CASSLGVSSYNEQFF | TGTGCCAGCAGCTTAGGAGTGAGCTCCTACAATGAGCAGTTCTTC | TRBJ2-1 | - | - | 15 | TRBV7-3
CASSPSSGSSYEQYF | TGCGCCAGCAGCCCTTCTAGCGGTAGCTCCTACGAGCAGTACTTC | TRBJ2-7 | TRBD2 | - | 15 | TRBV5-1
CASSNGHLTQSRANVLTF | TGTGCCAGCAGTAATGGGCATTTGACACAAAGTCGGGCCAACGTCCTGACTTTC | TRBJ2-6 | - | - | 18 | TRBV28
CASSAEGRDLTEAFF | TGTGCCAGCAGCGCGGAGGGCCGGGACCTCACTGAAGCTTTCTTT | TRBJ1-1 | - | - | 15 | TRBV9
CASSQETSEQFF | TGCGCCAGCAGCCAAGAGACATCTGAGCAGTTCTTC | TRBJ2-1 | - | - | 12 | TRBV4-1
CASSLEGQGTYEQYF | TGTGCCAGCAGCTTAGAGGGACAGGGCACCTACGAGCAGTACTTC | TRBJ2-7 | TRBD1 | - | 15 | TRBV7-2
CASGGDPYNEQFF | TGTGCCAGCGGGGGAGACCCCTACAATGAGCAGTTCTTC | TRBJ2-1 | - | - | 13 | TRBV6-6
CASSSPTGTYNEQFF | TGTGCCAGCAGCTCTCCGACAGGGACTTACAATGAGCAGTTCTTC | TRBJ2-1 | - | - | 15 | TRBV11-1
CASSISETQYF | TGTGCCAGTAGTATATCCGAGACCCAGTACTTC | TRBJ2-5 | - | - | 11 | TRBV19
CARTLGNEQFF | TGTGCCAGGACTCTAGGGAATGAGCAGTTCTTC | TRBJ2-1 | - | - | 11 | TRBV2
CAGGGAYNSPLHF | TGTGCTGGGGGAGGAGCCTATAATTCACCCCTCCACTTT | TRBJ1-6 | - | - | 13 | TRBV6-6
CASSVEGAGAYNEQFF | TGTGCCAGCAGCGTAGAGGGAGCGGGCGCCTACAATGAGCAGTTCTTC | TRBJ2-1 | - | - | 16 | TRBV9
CAWSSGWYNEQFF | TGTGCCTGGAGTAGCGGGTGGTACAATGAGCAGTTCTTC | TRBJ2-1 | - | - | 13 | TRBV30
CASSVGVAGVFETQYF | TGTGCCAGCAGCGTAGGGGTCGCGGGCGTGTTTGAGACCCAGTACTTC | TRBJ2-5 | - | - | 16 | TRBV9
CASSLVGSSHEQYF | TGTGCCAGCAGTTTAGTAGGGTCTAGCCACGAGCAGTACTTC | TRBJ2-7 | - | - | 14 | TRBV27
CASSQGGGSSYEQYF | TGCGCCAGCAGCCAAGGGGGCGGGAGCTCCTACGAGCAGTACTTC | TRBJ2-7 | TRBD2 | few | 15 | TRBV4-3
CASSLVLGSNQPQHF | TGTGCCAGCAGTTTAGTGCTGGGGAGCAATCAGCCCCAGCATTTT | TRBJ1-5 | - | - | 15 | TRBV27
CAQRFTSGYQPQHF | TGTGCCCAACGATTTACCTCCGGTTATCAGCCCCAGCATTTT | TRBJ1-5 | - | - | 14 | TRBV21-1
CANQGWRETQYF | TGTGCCAACCAAGGGTGGCGCGAGACCCAGTACTTC | TRBJ2-5 | - | - | 12 | TRBV5-8
CASRGGFYEQYF | TGTGCCAGCAGGGGCGGGTTTTACGAGCAGTACTTC | TRBJ2-7 | - | - | 12 | TRBV2
CASSYDGNEQFF | TGTGCCAGCAGTTACGACGGGAATGAGCAGTTCTTC | TRBJ2-1 | - | - | 12 | TRBV6-5
CASSLTGTYEQYF | TGTGCCAGCAGTTTGACAGGAACCTACGAGCAGTACTTC | TRBJ2-7 | - | - | 13 | TRBV27
CASSFTDTQYF | TGTGCCAGCAGCTTCACAGATACGCAGTATTTT | TRBJ2-3 | - | - | 11 | TRBV5-4
CASSNPSLATTSGRAQETQYF | TGTGCCAGCAGCAACCCTTCTTTAGCAACGACTAGCGGGAGGGCCCAGGAGACCCAGTACTTC | TRBJ2-5 | - | - | 21 | TRBV21-1
CASSDSGTSDYNEQFF | TGTGCCAGCAGTGACTCCGGGACTAGCGATTACAATGAGCAGTTCTTC | TRBJ2-1 | TRBD2 | - | 16 | TRBV6-4